The 8 T cell receptor beta chains reported below all come from one sample, sequenced in a study of blood T cell repertoires in COVID-19 (dated by TCRdb to the early 2020s). Library prep was done by the immunoSEQ multiplex PCR assay. Drawn from immuneACCESS, this table holds only the in-frame rearrangements with V and J called that TCRdb kept. Clones are partly lost; checked studies trace under half to an unresolved V gene and leave the rest unexplained. This sample has roughly 250,000 clones in its table, and about 88% of those were observed once. Approximately 2.1% of the sample goes to the ten largest clones. Sample: peripheral blood. The receptors come from a woman aged 40 to 50 who had recovered from COVID-19.

The chain recombines TRBV6-5 with TRBJ2-2; possibly TRBD1 for D (5 bases). The V end was cut by 6 bases, the J end by 4 bases, with 9 bases between. The germline V gene encodes CDR1 MNHEY and CDR2 SVGAGI. The CDR3 length is 13 residues. This CDR3 reads CASRETVTGELFF. CDR3 nucleotide sequence: TGTGCCAGCAGAGAGACAGTCACCGGGGAGCTGTTTTTT.

This chain joins TRBV18 and TRBJ1-3, with 8 positions matching TRBD1. CDR1 is KGHSH, CDR2 LQKENI, per germline. Losses at the gene ends were 1 base for V and 7 bases for J; bases not matched to a gene: 3. This CDR3 is built from 14 residues. Here the CDR3 DNA reads TGTGCCAGCTCACCACTGGACAGGGCCAACACCATATATTTT. This codes for CASSPLDRANTIYF.

This sequence joins TRBV11-2 and TRBJ2-3; no reliable D call. The CDR3 loop spans 14 amino acids. Germline assignment: CDR1 SGHAT and CDR2 FQNNGV. Trimming removed 2 bases from V and 4 bases from J, with 10 bases in between. CDR3 in amino acids: CASSLLSPPDTQYF. The CDR3 DNA reads as TGTGCCAGCAGCTTATTAAGCCCACCAGATACGCAGTATTTT.

This chain uses TRBV6-1 with TRBJ2-7; 10 bases fit TRBD1. Unmatched junction bases numbered 4, after V lost 3 bases and J lost 5 bases. CDR1 and CDR2 (germline): MNHNS, SASEGT. The CDR3 contains 14 residues. CDR3 coding DNA: TGTGCCAGCAGTGAGTCGGGACAGGGGAACGAGCAGTACTTC. This encodes CASSESGQGNEQYF.

J is TRBJ1-1 and V is TRBV19, with D possibly being TRBD1 (6 bases). Trimming shortened V by 6 bases and J by 5 bases, and 19 bases separated the two germline ends. The CDR3 totals 15 residues. The V gene's germline CDR1 is LNHDA and CDR2 SQIVND (reference sequence). CDR3 in amino acids: CASRDHSGAVTEAFF. CDR3 coding DNA: TGTGCCAGTAGGGACCACTCAGGGGCGGTGACTGAAGCTTTCTTT.

The chain combines TRBV24-1 with TRBJ2-2, with 10 bases fitting TRBD1. V lost 4 bases and J lost 0; bases outside the gene matches: 4. Germline CDR1 KGHDR, CDR2 SFDVKD. The CDR3 totals 17 residues. Here the CDR3 reads CATSDPGQGANTGELFF. CDR3 in DNA: TGTGCCACCAGTGACCCAGGACAGGGGGCGAACACCGGGGAGCTGTTTTTT.

The V gene is TRBV11-1, the J gene TRBJ1-3; D is uncertain. In germline, CDR1 is SGHAT, CDR2 FQDESV (reference sequence). V lost 4 bases and J 4 bases, leaving 14 bases between the germline ends. The CDR3 spans 15 residues. CDR3 bases: TGTGCCAGCAGCTACAGCCTCACCAGGGGAAACACCATATATTTT. It yields the protein CASSYSLTRGNTIYF.

J is TRBJ1-6 and V is TRBV30, with a weak D call TRBD1 (5 bases). The CDR3 consists of 13 residues. CDR1 is GTSNPN, CDR2 SVGIG, per germline (reference sequence). Trimming shortened V by 4 bases and J by 5 bases, and 9 bases separated the two germline ends. The CDR3, as DNA: TGTGCCTGGACGCAGGGTAATAATTCACCCCTCCACTTT. Amino acids: CAWTQGNNSPLHF. Based on the CDR3 plus reference TRBV30 and TRBJ1-6, the full variable domain is SQTIHQWPATLVQPVGSPLSLECTVEGTSNPNLYWYRQAAGRGLQLLFYSVGIGQISSEVPQNLSASRPQDRQFILSSKKLLLSDSGFYLCAWTQGNNSPLHFGNGTRLTVT.